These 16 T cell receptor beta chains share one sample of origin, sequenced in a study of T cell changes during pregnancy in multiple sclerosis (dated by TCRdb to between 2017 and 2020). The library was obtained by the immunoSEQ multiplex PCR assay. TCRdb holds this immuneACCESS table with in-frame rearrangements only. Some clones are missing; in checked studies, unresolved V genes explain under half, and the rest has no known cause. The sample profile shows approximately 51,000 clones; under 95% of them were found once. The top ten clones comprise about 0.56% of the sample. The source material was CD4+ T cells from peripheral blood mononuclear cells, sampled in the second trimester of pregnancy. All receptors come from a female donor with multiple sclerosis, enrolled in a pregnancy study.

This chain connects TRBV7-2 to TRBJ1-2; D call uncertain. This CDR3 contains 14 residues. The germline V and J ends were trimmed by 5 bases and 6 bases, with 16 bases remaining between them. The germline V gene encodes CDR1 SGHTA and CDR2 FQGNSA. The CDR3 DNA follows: TGTGCCAGCAGCAACGACACGCTGGTCGATGGCTACACCTTC. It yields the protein CASSNDTLVDGYTF. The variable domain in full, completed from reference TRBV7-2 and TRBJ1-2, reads GAGVSQSPSNKVTEKGKDVELRCDPISGHTALYWYRQSLGQGLEFLIYFQGNSAPDKSGLPSDRFSAERTGGSVSTLTIQRTQQEDSAVYLCASSNDTLVDGYTFGSGTRLTVV.

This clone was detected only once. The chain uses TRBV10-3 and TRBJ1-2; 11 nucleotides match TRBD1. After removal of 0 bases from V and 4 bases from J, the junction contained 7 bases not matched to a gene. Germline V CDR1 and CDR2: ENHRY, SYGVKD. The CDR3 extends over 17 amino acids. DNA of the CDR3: TGTGCCATCAGTGAGTCCCGGACAGGGGGCGGCGGCTATGGCTACACCTTC. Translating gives CAISESRTGGGGYGYTF.

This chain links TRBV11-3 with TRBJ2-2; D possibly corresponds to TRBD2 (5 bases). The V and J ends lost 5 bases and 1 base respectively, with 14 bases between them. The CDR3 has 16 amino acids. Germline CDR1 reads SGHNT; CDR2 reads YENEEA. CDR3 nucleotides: TGTGCCAGCAGCAAACGTCCGGGGTTGAACACCGGGGAGCTGTTTTTT. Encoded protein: CASSKRPGLNTGELFF.

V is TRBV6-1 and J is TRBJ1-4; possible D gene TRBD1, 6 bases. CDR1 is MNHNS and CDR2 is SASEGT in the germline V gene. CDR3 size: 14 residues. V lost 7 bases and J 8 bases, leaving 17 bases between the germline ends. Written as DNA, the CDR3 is TGTGCCAGCATCTTGGGGGGGGCAGGGGAAAAACTGTTTTTT. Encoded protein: CASILGGAGEKLFF.

CDR3: CASSRQGAGELFF. The CDR3 DNA is TGTGCCAGCAGCAGACAGGGAGCCGGGGAGCTGTTTTTT. V gene TRBV7-7 combines with J gene TRBJ2-2; TRBD1 matches 7 bases. The length of the CDR3 is 13 residues. Trimming removed 5 bases from V and 6 bases from J; junction bases left unmatched: 3. CDR1 is SSHAT and CDR2 is FNYEAQ in the germline V gene (reference sequence).

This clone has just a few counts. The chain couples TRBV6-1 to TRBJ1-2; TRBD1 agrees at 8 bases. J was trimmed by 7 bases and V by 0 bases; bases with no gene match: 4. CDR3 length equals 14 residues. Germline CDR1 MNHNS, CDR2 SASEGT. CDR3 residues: CASSEASQGGGYTF. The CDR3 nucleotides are TGTGCCAGCAGTGAAGCGTCACAGGGGGGTGGCTACACCTTC.

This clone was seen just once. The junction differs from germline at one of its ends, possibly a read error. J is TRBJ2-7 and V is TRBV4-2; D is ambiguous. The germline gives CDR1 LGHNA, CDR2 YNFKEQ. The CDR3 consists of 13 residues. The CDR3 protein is CASSQERLYEQCF. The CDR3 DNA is TGTGCCAGCAGCCAAGAAAGACTTTACGAGCAGTGCTTC.

CDR3 loop: CASSPDIYEQYF. Written as DNA, the CDR3 is TGTGCCAGCAGCCCGGACATCTACGAGCAGTACTTC. The rearrangement joins TRBV11-2 to TRBJ2-7; the D gene is possibly TRBD1 (5 bases). V lost 5 bases and J lost 3, with 8 bases in between. CDR1 and CDR2 from the germline V gene are SGHAT and FQNNGV. CDR3 length: 12 amino acids.

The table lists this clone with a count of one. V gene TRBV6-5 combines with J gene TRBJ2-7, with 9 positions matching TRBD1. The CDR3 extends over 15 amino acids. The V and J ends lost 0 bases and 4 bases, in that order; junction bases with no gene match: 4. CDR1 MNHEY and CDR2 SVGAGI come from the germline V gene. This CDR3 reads CASSYSGQGTYEQYF. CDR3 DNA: TGTGCCAGCAGTTACTCGGGACAGGGAACTTACGAGCAGTACTTC.

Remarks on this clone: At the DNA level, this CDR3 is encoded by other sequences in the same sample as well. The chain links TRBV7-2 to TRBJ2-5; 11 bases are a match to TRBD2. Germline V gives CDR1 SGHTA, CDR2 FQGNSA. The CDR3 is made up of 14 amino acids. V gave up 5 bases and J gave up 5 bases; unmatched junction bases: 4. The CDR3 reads CASSPTSGGETQYF. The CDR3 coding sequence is TGTGCCAGCAGCCCTACTAGCGGGGGTGAGACCCAGTACTTC.

The DNA of the CDR3 is TGTGCCAGCTCATCTCATACAGGGATAGGGACTGAAGCTTTCTTT. Amino acids: CASSSHTGIGTEAFF. The chain uses TRBV18 and TRBJ1-1; D might be TRBD1 (6 bases). Germline V gives CDR1 KGHSH, CDR2 LQKENI. V was shortened by 5 bases and J by 5 bases, with 18 bases between the two germline ends. This CDR3 spans 15 amino acids. Complete variable domain (other parts from reference TRBV18 and TRBJ1-1): NAGVMQNPRHLVRRRGQEARLRCSPMKGHSHVYWYRQLPEEGLKFMVYLQKENIIDESGMPKERFSAEFPKEGPSILRIQQVVRGDSAAYFCASSSHTGIGTEAFFGQGTRLTVV.

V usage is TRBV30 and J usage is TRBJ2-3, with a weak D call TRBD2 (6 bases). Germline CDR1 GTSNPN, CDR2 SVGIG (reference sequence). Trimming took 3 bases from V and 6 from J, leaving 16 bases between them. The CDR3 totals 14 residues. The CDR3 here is CAWRKSRRDDTQYF. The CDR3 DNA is TGTGCCTGGAGGAAATCTAGGAGGGATGATACGCAGTATTTT.

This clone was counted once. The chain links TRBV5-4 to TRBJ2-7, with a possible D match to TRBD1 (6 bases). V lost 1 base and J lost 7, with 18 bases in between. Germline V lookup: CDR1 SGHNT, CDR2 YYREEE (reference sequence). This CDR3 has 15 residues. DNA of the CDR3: TGTGCCAGCAGCTTGCGGACAGTTTCGCTTGGGGAGCAGTACTTC. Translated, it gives CASSLRTVSLGEQYF.

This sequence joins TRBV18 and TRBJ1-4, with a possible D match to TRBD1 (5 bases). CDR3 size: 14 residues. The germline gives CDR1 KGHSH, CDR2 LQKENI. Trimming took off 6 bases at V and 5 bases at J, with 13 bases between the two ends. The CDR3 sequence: CASSLQATNEKLFF. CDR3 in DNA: TGTGCCAGCTCCCTACAGGCTACCAATGAAAAACTGTTTTTT.

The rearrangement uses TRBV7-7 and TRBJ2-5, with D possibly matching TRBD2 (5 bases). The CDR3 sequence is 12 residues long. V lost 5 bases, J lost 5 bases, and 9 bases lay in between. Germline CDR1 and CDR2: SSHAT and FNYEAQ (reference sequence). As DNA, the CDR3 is TGTGCCAGCAGCCCAACGGGGGAGACCCAGTACTTC. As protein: CASSPTGETQYF.

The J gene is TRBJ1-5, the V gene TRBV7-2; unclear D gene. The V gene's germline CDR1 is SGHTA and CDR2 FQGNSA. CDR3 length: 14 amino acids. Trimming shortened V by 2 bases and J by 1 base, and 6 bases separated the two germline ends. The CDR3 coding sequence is TGTGCCAGCAGCTTACTCGGGAGCAATCAGCCCCAGCATTTT. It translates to CASSLLGSNQPQHF.